The entry below gives a single T cell receptor beta chain sequence along with its context. This specimen comes from a study of blood T cell repertoires in COVID-19. Across the whole study: Material from acute and convalescent COVID-19 was sourced from the United States, Italy and Spain. PBMCs, B-cell-depleted T cells, or T cells were the source of the cDNA or gDNA that made up the material.

Per the authors' pipeline: From reference gene primer amplification, estimates of nucleated cell counts were derived. The repertoire was sequenced with immunoSEQ multiplex PCR; TCRdb's copy has only in-frame clones and lacks some. V, J and clone size were drawn from that table, and D and trimming were deduced from the DNA. The sample lists 150,000 to 200,000 clones, around 82% occurring once. The CDR3 is 15 amino acids. The rearrangement links TRBV21-1 to TRBJ2-1; TRBD2, the table's D call, was not compared with the DNA. TRBV21-1 is deemed a pseudogene. The sequence was collected from a woman at least 80 years old with acute or convalescent COVID-19. The sample taken for sequencing was peripheral blood. CDR3 loop: CARRLLAGSYNEQFF. CDR3 sequence (DNA): TGTGCCAGAAGATTACTAGCGGGATCCTACAATGAGCAGTTCTTC.